This TCR beta chain derives from a study of early T cells in non-severe SARS-CoV-2 infection. The CDR3 is 15 amino acids. Deletions cut 1 base from V and 0 bases from J, with 6 bases between. Germline CDR1 reads SGHTA; CDR2 reads FQGNSA. The study, taken as a whole, reports: Using VDJdb, the matching emphasized anti-spike CD8 responses while missing private and CD4 specificities.

TCRdb reprocessed the 5' RACE reads with MiXCR, giving one entry per CDR3 protein. The sample yields fewer than 80,000 distinct CDR3 sequences, roughly a tenth seen once. This clonotype was seen ten or more times. Its cognate antigen is unknown. The sequence was collected from an adult who was a healthcare worker with PCR-confirmed SARS-CoV-2 infection or an uninfected control (not recorded which). The chain combines TRBV7-2 with TRBJ2-2, with D uncertain. The sequenced material came from whole blood. The CDR3 spells CASSLVRTNTGELFF. DNA of the CDR3: TGTGCCAGCAGCTTAGTACGGACGAACACCGGGGAGCTGTTTTTT.